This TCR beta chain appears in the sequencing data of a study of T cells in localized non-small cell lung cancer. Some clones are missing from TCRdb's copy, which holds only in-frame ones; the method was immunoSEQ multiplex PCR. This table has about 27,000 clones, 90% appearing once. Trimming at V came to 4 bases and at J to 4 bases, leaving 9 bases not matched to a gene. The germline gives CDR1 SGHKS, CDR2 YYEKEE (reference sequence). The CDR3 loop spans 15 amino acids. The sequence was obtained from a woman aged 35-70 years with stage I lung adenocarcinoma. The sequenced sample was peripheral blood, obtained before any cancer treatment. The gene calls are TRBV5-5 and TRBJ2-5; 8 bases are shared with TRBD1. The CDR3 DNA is TGTGCCAGCAGCCAGCGCTCAGGGACAGGAGAGACCCAGTACTTC. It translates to CASSQRSGTGETQYF.